Listed below are T cell receptor beta chains from one sample, sequenced in a study of blood T cell repertoires in COVID-19. TCRdb's table, derived via immunoSEQ multiplex PCR, lists solely in-frame clones and lacks some. This table holds 90,000 to 120,000 clones, 75% to 90% found once. Material: peripheral blood. The receptor source for this set is a woman of 80 years or more with acute or convalescent COVID-19. Both conserved end residues are part of each CDR3. Each record gives: D gene, J gene, clone size, V gene, CDR3 DNA, CDR3 protein. D genes are given only for firm matches. Clone size appears in some rows only: once, few, many, or a class for an expanded clone.

TRBD1 TRBJ2-7 - TRBV3-1/TRBV3-2 TGTGCCAGCAGGACAGGGGGCTCCTACGAGCAGTACTTC CASRTGGSYEQYF
- TRBJ2-7 - TRBV28 TGTGCCAGCAGTGCAGGCGGGGGCCGGTACGAGCAGTACTTC CASSAGGGRYEQYF
- TRBJ1-2 - TRBV28 TGTGCCAGCAGTTTAGGGGCGGCTAACTATGGCTACACCTTC CASSLGAANYGYTF
TRBD2 TRBJ2-5 - TRBV6-5 TGTGCCAGCAGGCTAGCGGGGAAAGAGACCCAGTACTTC CASRLAGKETQYF
TRBD1 TRBJ2-1 - TRBV27 TGTGCCAGCAGCGGGACAGGGGGCTTTTGGAGCTCCTACAATGAGCAGTTCTTC CASSGTGGFWSSYNEQFF
- TRBJ1-2 - TRBV12-3/TRBV12-4 TGTGCCAGCAGCAACACAGGGTCGGGTGGCTACACCTTC CASSNTGSGGYTF
- TRBJ1-5 - TRBV2 TGTGCCAGCAGTGAAACAGGGATGGGCAATCAGCCCCAGCATTTT CASSETGMGNQPQHF
TRBD1 TRBJ1-1 - TRBV6-5 TGTGCCAGCAGTTACCGGACAGGAGGCACTGAAGCTTTCTTT CASSYRTGGTEAFF
- TRBJ1-2 - TRBV9 TGTGCCAGCAGCGGGGGAGAGACATGGGGCTATGGCTACACCTTC CASSGGETWGYGYTF
- TRBJ1-1 once TRBV7-9 TGTGCCAGCAGCTTATATGGGGGGACTGAAGCTTTCTTT CASSLYGGTEAFF
TRBD1 TRBJ1-2 - TRBV5-1 TGCGCCAGCAGCCTGAGAACAGGGGAATATGGCTACACCTTC CASSLRTGEYGYTF
TRBD1 TRBJ1-5 - TRBV5-7 TGTGCCAGCAGCCCGACTCCGGGACAGGATTTCAATCAGCCCCAGCATTTT CASSPTPGQDFNQPQHF
- TRBJ1-2 - TRBV6-5 TGTGCCAGCAAGGAACAGGGTGGCTATGGCTACACCTTC CASKEQGGYGYTF
- TRBJ1-6 - TRBV28 TGTGCCAGCAGGGCGGGCTCACCCCTCCACTTT CASRAGSPLHF
TRBD1 TRBJ1-1 once TRBV3-1/TRBV3-2 TGTGCCAGCAGCCGCTCAGGGGGCGCGGTGTCAAGTACTGAAGCTTTCTTT CASSRSGGAVSSTEAFF
- TRBJ2-3 once TRBV15 TGTGCCACAGGAGGGGTTTACACAGATACGCAGTATTTT CATGGVYTDTQYF
- TRBJ1-5 - TRBV7-2 TGTGCCAGCACCCCTGACAGCTATAGCAATCAGCCCCAGCATTTT CASTPDSYSNQPQHF
- TRBJ1-4 - TRBV10-3 TGTGCCATCAGTGAGATCGGACACACCTCAACTAATGAAAAACTGTTTTTT CAISEIGHTSTNEKLFF
TRBD2 TRBJ2-3 - TRBV10-3 TGTGCCATCACCGGGACTAGCGGGGGGGCCCGTCCAGATACGCAGTATTTT CAITGTSGGARPDTQYF
TRBD2 TRBJ2-7 - TRBV7-8 TGTGCCAGCAGCTTAGTTAGCCTAGCGGGGAGGTACGAGCAGTACTTC CASSLVSLAGRYEQYF
TRBD1 TRBJ1-2 - TRBV10-3 TGTGCCATCAGTGACGACAGGGGGTATGGCTACACCTTC CAISDDRGYGYTF
- TRBJ1-1 - TRBV12-3/TRBV12-4 TGTGCCAGCAGTTTAGGGCCAGCTTTCTTT CASSLGPAFF
- TRBJ1-4 - TRBV28 TGTGCCAGCGACCCTCGGGGGGCGGTTGCTAATGAAAAACTGTTTTTT CASDPRGAVANEKLFF
TRBD2 TRBJ2-5 - TRBV10-3 TGTGCCATCAGAGCGGGGGGGCAAGAGACCCAGTACTTC CAIRAGGQETQYF
TRBD2 TRBJ2-1 once TRBV6-4 TGTGCCAGCAGTAAGGGACTAGCGGGTGACAATGAGCAGTTCTTC CASSKGLAGDNEQFF
- TRBJ2-3 once TRBV19 TGTGCCAGTAGTTCTCCCCCGGGAGCCCTACTCACAGATACGCAGTATTTT CASSSPPGALLTDTQYF
- TRBJ1-3 once TRBV18 TGTGCCAGCTCACCCCAGGACTCTGGAAACACCATATATTTT CASSPQDSGNTIYF
- TRBJ1-2 - TRBV6-5 TGTGCCAGCAGACAGGTTTCCAACTATGGCTACACCTTC CASRQVSNYGYTF
- TRBJ1-6 - TRBV27 TGTGCCAGCAGTTTCGGGAGGGGCCAAAATAATTCACCCCTCCACTTT CASSFGRGQNNSPLHF
TRBD1 TRBJ1-2 - TRBV28 TGTGCCAGCAGTTTAGGGACAGGGGCCTATGGCTACACCTTC CASSLGTGAYGYTF
- TRBJ1-4 - TRBV5-4 TGTGCCAGCAGCTTGGCGGGGGGTAATGCTGAAAAACTGTTTTTT CASSLAGGNAEKLFF
- TRBJ2-2 - TRBV10-3 TGTGCCATCTCTCAAGGGGGGACAGCGTCCGGGGAGCTGTTTTTT CAISQGGTASGELFF
- TRBJ2-3 - TRBV5-4 TGTGCCAGCAGCTTGGCCGTCGGGGGGCGCACAGATACGCAGTATTTT CASSLAVGGRTDTQYF
TRBD1 TRBJ1-4 - TRBV9 TGTGCCAGCAGCGCGAGGACAGGGGCTAATGAAAAACTGTTTTTT CASSARTGANEKLFF
- TRBJ1-6 - TRBV28 TGTGCCAGCAGGCTCGACGGGAGCTCCTATAATTCACCCCTCCACTTT CASRLDGSSYNSPLHF
- TRBJ2-7 - TRBV5-6 TGTGCCAGCAGCTTTCTTACAGGGCCCTACGAGCAGTACTTC CASSFLTGPYEQYF
- TRBJ2-3 - TRBV7-3 TGTGCCAGCAGCCTATCTCTGGGGCTAGGCACAGATACGCAGTATTTT CASSLSLGLGTDTQYF
TRBD1 TRBJ2-7 once TRBV19 TGTGCCAGTATGCCGGGACAGGGAGCCTACGAGCAGTACTTC CASMPGQGAYEQYF
- TRBJ1-5 - TRBV15 TGTGCCACCAGCAATCGTCGCGGTAAAATTTCTGGTCAGCCCCAGCATTTT CATSNRRGKISGQPQHF
- TRBJ1-5 - TRBV7-9 TGTGCCAGCAGCTTACAGGGACAGCCCCAGCATTTT CASSLQGQPQHF
- TRBJ2-5 - TRBV9 TGTGCCAGCAACCCAACGGGGGGCCCCCAAGAGACCCAGTACTTC CASNPTGGPQETQYF
TRBD1 TRBJ1-2 - TRBV28 TGTGCCAGCAGTTTATCAACAGGGGGCTCTCGTGAGGGCTACACCTTC CASSLSTGGSREGYTF
TRBD1 TRBJ1-2 - TRBV27 TGTGCCAGTTCTAGTGATGAAACAGGGGGTCTGTATGGCTACACCTTC CASSSDETGGLYGYTF
TRBD1 TRBJ1-2 - TRBV2 TGTGCCAGCAGATCCGACAGGGCGGATTACTATGGCTACACCTTC CASRSDRADYYGYTF
- TRBJ1-1 - TRBV5-1 TGCGCCAGCAGCTTGGCCTCCCAGGGTTACACTGAAGCTTTCTTT CASSLASQGYTEAFF
TRBD1 TRBJ2-7 - TRBV28 TGTGCCAGCAGCCTCATGGAACAGGGGGCTACCTCCTACGAGCAGTACTTC CASSLMEQGATSYEQYF
- TRBJ2-7 - TRBV10-2 TGCGCCAGCAGTGAGCGGCAGGCGAGCTCCTACGAGCAGTACTTC CASSERQASSYEQYF
TRBD2 TRBJ2-1 - TRBV30 TGTGCCTGGAGTTGGGGGGGAGGGGAGCAGTTCTTC CAWSWGGGEQFF
TRBD1 TRBJ1-2 - TRBV10-2 TGCGCCAGCAGCGGAAGGCCCGGGACAGGGAAGGATGGCTACACCTTC CASSGRPGTGKDGYTF
- TRBJ1-2 once TRBV4-1 TGCGCCAGCAGCCCCAAGTTCGGCCGGGGTACAAACGATGGCTACACCTTC CASSPKFGRGTNDGYTF
- TRBJ1-1 once TRBV21-1 TGTGCCAGCAGCAAAATGATTAGCGGGAACACTGAAGCTTTCTTT CASSKMISGNTEAFF
- TRBJ1-6 - TRBV12-5 TGTGCTAGTGGTTTGGGACAGGAACGGGGTTCACCCCTCCACTTT CASGLGQERGSPLHF
- TRBJ2-7 - TRBV19 TGTGCCAGTAGCAAGACCAGGGGATACGAGCAGTACTTC CASSKTRGYEQYF
TRBD1 TRBJ1-4 - TRBV6-6 TGTGCCAGCAGTTTTGGACAGGATAATGAAAAACTGTTTTTT CASSFGQDNEKLFF
- TRBJ1-1 - TRBV3-1/TRBV3-2 TGTGCCAGCAGCCAAGACCAGGGTTTGAACACTGAAGCTTTCTTT CASSQDQGLNTEAFF
- TRBJ1-5 - TRBV7-3 TGTGCCAGCAGCTTAACAGGGGATCAGCCCCAGCATTTT CASSLTGDQPQHF
- TRBJ2-7 once TRBV2 TGTGCCAGCAAACCCACGGGACAAAACTCCTACGAGCAGTACTTC CASKPTGQNSYEQYF
- TRBJ2-2 - TRBV4-1 TGCGCCAGCACTTGGGCAGTGAACACCGGGGAGCTGTTTTTT CASTWAVNTGELFF
- TRBJ2-1 - TRBV3-1/TRBV3-2 TGTGCCAGCAGCCCACCGGGGTGGGTATACAATGAGCAGTTCTTC CASSPPGWVYNEQFF